The clone carrying this T cell receptor beta chain was seen many times. The sample's time point: persistent/refractory GD, antithyroid drugs over 5 years with positive TRAb. Extracted PBMC RNA gave rise to the TCR library. The source of the sample is a study of regulatory T cells in long-lasting Graves disease. Construction of TCR beta libraries relied on iRepertoire HTBI primers and on Arm-PCR targeting CDR3 regions. TCRdb redid the calling of the multiplex PCR reads with MiXCR, one entry per CDR3 protein. Of over 350,000 distinct CDR3 sequences listed, around 21% are singletons. This CDR3 contains 13 residues. V was shortened by 3 bases and J by 3 bases, with 8 bases between the two germline ends. Per germline, CDR1 ENHRY and CDR2 SYGVKD.

This clonotype was obtained from a female donor with Graves disease. The V and J genes are TRBV10-3 and TRBJ2-5; no firm D call. Material: peripheral blood mononuclear cells (PBMCs), obtained when the disease was refractory, from a patient treated with antithyroid drugs. In nucleotides, the CDR3 is TGTGCCATCAGTGATTATATCGAAGAGACCCAGTACTTC. Translation gives CAISDYIEETQYF.